The 7 T cell receptor beta chains below come from one sample, sequenced in a study of control samples from healthy donors and cancer patients (TCRdb year 2020). Libraries were constructed by the immunoSEQ multiplex PCR assay. TCRdb provides this immuneACCESS table in a form limited to in-frame rearrangements. Some clones are lacking; in checked studies, under half of them reflect an unresolved V gene, and why the rest are absent is not known. For this sample the table gives around 130,000 clones, of which roughly 90% were detected only once. The leading ten clones occupy 40% of the sample. Material: blood. The receptors shown here come from a middle-aged man in good health.

The rearrangement uses TRBV7-7 and TRBJ1-1; tentatively, D is TRBD1 (6 bases). The germline V gene has CDR1 SSHAT and CDR2 FNYEAQ (reference sequence). Trimming removed 5 bases at V and 1 base at J, with 23 bases between. This CDR3 is 18 amino acids long. CDR3 DNA: TGTGCCAGCAGCCCCATTGAGGCGCTTCAGGGGCAGAACACTGAAGCTTTCTTT. As protein: CASSPIEALQGQNTEAFF.

This chain uses TRBV2 with TRBJ1-2; TRBD1 agrees at 9 bases. CDR3 length: 16 residues. Losses at the gene ends were 5 bases for V and 4 bases for J; bases not matched to a gene: 11. The V gene's germline CDR1 is SNHLY and CDR2 FYNNEI. CDR3 loop: CASSPNTGGNTYGYTF. Written as DNA, the CDR3 is TGTGCCAGCAGTCCGAACACAGGGGGCAACACCTATGGCTACACCTTC.

This clone appeared a few times. The J gene is TRBJ1-1, the V gene TRBV6-5; D is possibly TRBD1 (5 bases). This CDR3 has 15 amino acids. Deletions cut 6 bases from V and 4 bases from J, with 18 bases between. Germline V gives CDR1 MNHEY, CDR2 SVGAGI. The CDR3 region is CASRAVLRDGTEAFF. Written as DNA, the CDR3 is TGTGCCAGCAGGGCGGTACTCAGGGACGGCACTGAAGCTTTCTTT.

The table lists this clone with a count of one. The chain uses TRBV18 and TRBJ1-5; possible D gene TRBD1, 5 bases. The V end was cut by 0 bases, the J end by 3 bases, with 18 bases between. The germline CDR1 and CDR2 sequences are KGHSH and LQKENI. CDR3 length: 18 residues. The CDR3 DNA sequence: TGTGCCAGCTCACCACCGGGGCAGGGAGGATCCATCAATCAGCCCCAGCATTTT. This translates into CASSPPGQGGSINQPQHF.

This chain uses TRBV11-3 with TRBJ2-7; TRBD1 matches at 8 bases. The CDR3 totals 14 residues. Germline-derived CDR1 and CDR2 are SGHNT and YENEEA. V was pared by 1 base and J by 2 bases, with 1 base of the junction left unmatched. CDR3: CASSLGTGTYEQYF. The DNA of the CDR3 is TGTGCCAGCAGCTTAGGGACAGGGACCTACGAGCAGTACTTC. Based on the CDR3 plus reference TRBV11-3 and TRBJ2-7, the full variable domain is EAGVVQSPRYKIIEKKQPVAFWCNPISGHNTLYWYLQNLGQGPELLIRYENEEAVDDSQLPKDRFSAERLKGVDSTLKIQPAELGDSAVYLCASSLGTGTYEQYFGPGTRLTVT.

The chain is built from TRBV6-5 and TRBJ1-1; TRBD1 is a possible D gene (5 bases). Germline CDR1 and CDR2: MNHEY and SVGAGI. The CDR3 contains 12 residues. Trimming left V 9 bases short and J 6 bases short, with 14 bases between. CDR3 sequence reads: CASHGRGAEAFF. CDR3 DNA: TGTGCCAGTCACGGGAGGGGTGCTGAAGCTTTCTTT.

This clone has a handful of counts. The chain recombines TRBV2 with TRBJ2-5; 8 bases are a match to TRBD1. V shed 8 bases and J 7 bases; nucleotides not matched to a gene: 15. The germline CDR1 and CDR2 sequences are SNHLY and FYNNEI. The CDR3 extends over 15 amino acids. The CDR3 region is CASQTLLDRERTQYF. CDR3 sequence (DNA): TGTGCCAGCCAGACCCTCCTGGACAGGGAGAGGACCCAGTACTTC.